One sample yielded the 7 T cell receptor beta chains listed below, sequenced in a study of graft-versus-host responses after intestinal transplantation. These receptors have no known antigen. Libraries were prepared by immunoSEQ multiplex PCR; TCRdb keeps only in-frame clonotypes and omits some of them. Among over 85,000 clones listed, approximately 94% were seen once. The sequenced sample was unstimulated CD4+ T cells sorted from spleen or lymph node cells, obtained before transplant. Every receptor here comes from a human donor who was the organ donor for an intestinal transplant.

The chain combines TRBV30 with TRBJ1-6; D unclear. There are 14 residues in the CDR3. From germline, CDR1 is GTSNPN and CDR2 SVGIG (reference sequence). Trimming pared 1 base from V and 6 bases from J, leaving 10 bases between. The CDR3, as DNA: TGTGCCTGGAGTGATCAATTTTCTAATTCACCCCTCCACTTT. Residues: CAWSDQFSNSPLHF.

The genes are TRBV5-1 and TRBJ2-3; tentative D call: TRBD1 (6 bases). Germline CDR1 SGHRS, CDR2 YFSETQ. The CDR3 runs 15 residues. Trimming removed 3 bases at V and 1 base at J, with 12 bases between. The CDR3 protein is CASSWTRQGTDTQYF. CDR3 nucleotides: TGCGCCAGCAGCTGGACTCGACAGGGCACAGATACGCAGTATTTT.

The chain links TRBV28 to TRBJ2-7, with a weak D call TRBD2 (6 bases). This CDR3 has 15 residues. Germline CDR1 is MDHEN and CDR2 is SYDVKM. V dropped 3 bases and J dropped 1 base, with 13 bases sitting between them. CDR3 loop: CASSFGGSLSYEQYF. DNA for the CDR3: TGTGCCAGCAGTTTTGGAGGGAGTTTGTCCTACGAGCAGTACTTC.

The CDR3 bases are TGTGCCTGGAGTGTGTCGAATTCACCCCTCCACTTT. It yields the protein CAWSVSNSPLHF. The J gene is TRBJ1-6, the V gene TRBV30; D is unresolved. The germline V gene has CDR1 GTSNPN and CDR2 SVGIG (reference sequence). The CDR3 is 12 residues long. The V and J ends lost 0 bases and 7 bases respectively, with 4 bases between them. The variable domain in full, with the rest retrieved from reference TRBV30 and TRBJ1-6, is SQTIHQWPATLVQPVGSPLSLECTVEGTSNPNLYWYRQAAGRGLQLLFYSVGIGQISSEVPQNLSASRPQDRQFILSSKKLLLSDSGFYLCAWSVSNSPLHFGNGTRLTVT.

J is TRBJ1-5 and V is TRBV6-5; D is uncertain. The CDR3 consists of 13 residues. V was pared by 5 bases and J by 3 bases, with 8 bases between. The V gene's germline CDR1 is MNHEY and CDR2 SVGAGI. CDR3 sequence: CASSERVNQPQHF. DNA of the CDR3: TGTGCCAGCAGTGAGCGGGTCAATCAGCCCCAGCATTTT.

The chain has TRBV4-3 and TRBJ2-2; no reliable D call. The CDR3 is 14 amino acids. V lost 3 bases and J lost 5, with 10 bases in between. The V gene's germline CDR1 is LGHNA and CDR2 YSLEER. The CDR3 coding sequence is TGCGCCAGCAGCCATCAGGACGGTACCGGGGAGCTGTTTTTT. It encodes CASSHQDGTGELFF.

CDR3 loop: CASSLSGGVGNTIYF. The DNA for the CDR3 is TGTGCCAGCAGCTTATCTGGGGGAGTTGGAAACACCATATATTTT. The chain is built from TRBV7-9 and TRBJ1-3; possibly TRBD1 for D (5 bases). The CDR3 runs to 15 residues. The germline V gene has CDR1 SEHNR and CDR2 FQNEAQ (reference sequence). Trimming took 2 bases from V and 3 from J, leaving 11 bases between them.